The 19 T cell receptor beta chains presented below share a single source sample, sequenced in a study of blood T cell repertoires in COVID-19. Here immunoSEQ multiplex PCR was the method, and the copy in TCRdb shows in-frame clones only, minus some. The sample lists approximately 400,000 clones, over 80% occurring once. The sample consisted of PBMCs or T cells enriched from blood (not recorded which). The receptors here all came from a woman aged 50 to 60 who had recovered from COVID-19.

The V and J genes are TRBV7-2 and TRBJ2-2; 12 positions match TRBD2. The V and J ends lost 5 bases and 5 bases, in that order; junction bases with no gene match: 9. Germline-derived CDR1 and CDR2 are SGHTA and FQGNSA. This CDR3 comprises 17 residues. The CDR3, as DNA: TGTGCCAGCAGCCTCGGAGGACTAGCGGGAAGTACCGGGGAGCTGTTTTTT. It encodes CASSLGGLAGSTGELFF. Combining the CDR3 with reference TRBV7-2 and TRBJ2-2 gives the whole variable domain GAGVSQSPSNKVTEKGKDVELRCDPISGHTALYWYRQSLGQGLEFLIYFQGNSAPDKSGLPSDRFSAERTGGSVSTLTIQRTQQEDSAVYLCASSLGGLAGSTGELFFGEGSRLTVL.

This chain joins TRBV3-1 (or the pseudogene TRBV3-2) and TRBJ1-5; the D gene is possibly TRBD1 (6 bases). CDR1 LGHDT and CDR2 YNNKEL come from the germline V gene (reference sequence). The CDR3 is 16 amino acids. V was clipped by 1 base and J by 2 bases, with 12 bases between them. The CDR3 loop is CASSQGSQGRNQPQHF. The CDR3 bases are TGTGCCAGCAGCCAAGGTTCACAGGGCCGCAATCAGCCCCAGCATTTT.

This CDR3 reads CASSSDFGNYGYTF. DNA for the CDR3: TGTGCCAGTAGTTCGGACTTTGGGAACTATGGCTACACCTTC. The rearrangement joins TRBV19 to TRBJ1-2; D gene unclear. Germline values: CDR1 LNHDA, CDR2 SQIVND (reference sequence). Trimming stripped 5 bases from V and 2 bases from J, with 12 bases between. CDR3 size: 14 residues.

In this sample, this clone turned up a few times. V gene TRBV4-1 combines with J gene TRBJ2-7; 7 bases agree with TRBD1. The V gene end was trimmed by 0 bases and the J gene end by 0 bases; junction bases not matched to a gene: 5. The length of the CDR3 is 16 residues. Germline CDR1 MGHRA, CDR2 YSYEKL. The CDR3 sequence: CASSQEQGYSSYEQYF. The CDR3 region has the DNA TGCGCCAGCAGCCAAGAACAGGGGTACAGCTCCTACGAGCAGTACTTC.

Concerning this clone: Other DNA sequences in the same sample also yield this CDR3. V gene TRBV20-1 combines with J gene TRBJ1-2; D is unresolved. Germline CDR1 and CDR2: DFQATT and SNEGSKA (reference sequence). The CDR3 length is 11 residues. V dropped 2 bases and J dropped 5 bases, with 6 bases sitting between them. The CDR3 coding sequence is TGCAGTGCTAGAACGGGGTATGGCTACACCTTC. Translating it yields CSARTGYGYTF.

The J gene is TRBJ1-2, the V gene TRBV2; tentatively, D is TRBD1 (5 bases). The CDR3 length is 15 residues. V shed 6 bases and J shed 3 bases, with 17 bases lying between them. Germline V CDR1 and CDR2: SNHLY, FYNNEI. The CDR3 coding sequence is TGTGCCAGCAGCCCCCCAGGGCCCTTAGACTATGGCTACACCTTC. This translates into CASSPPGPLDYGYTF.

The V gene is TRBV9, the J gene TRBJ2-1; the match to TRBD1 covers 9 bases. This CDR3 has 15 amino acids. Germline V lookup: CDR1 SGDLS, CDR2 YYNGEE. Losses at the gene ends were 1 base for V and 7 bases for J; bases not matched to a gene: 6. DNA of the CDR3: TGTGCCAGCAGCGTAAGGGGGGACAGGGAAAATGAGCAGTTCTTC. Amino acids: CASSVRGDRENEQFF.

This sequence joins TRBV4-3 and TRBJ1-2; a possible D gene is TRBD1 (5 bases). Trimming left V 1 base short and J 6 bases short, with 24 bases between. Germline V gene data show CDR1 as LGHNA and CDR2 as YSLEER. This CDR3 is 18 amino acids long. The CDR3 reads CASSQGGLGLSVYDGYTF. As DNA, the CDR3 is TGCGCCAGCAGCCAAGGAGGTTTGGGGCTTTCTGTTTACGATGGCTACACCTTC.

This clone was seen a few times. This sequence joins TRBV5-5 and TRBJ2-1; TRBD2 matches at 9 bases. V lost 0 bases, J lost 5 bases, and 6 bases stayed unmatched. The CDR3 extends over 16 amino acids. Germline CDR1 reads SGHKS; CDR2 reads YYEKEE (reference sequence). CDR3 sequence reads: CASSLAPSGTHNEQFF. CDR3 DNA sequence: TGTGCCAGCAGCTTGGCCCCTAGCGGGACCCACAATGAGCAGTTCTTC. Complete variable domain (other parts from reference TRBV5-5 and TRBJ2-1): DAGVTQSPTHLIKTRGQQVTLRCSPISGHKSVSWYQQVLGQGPQFIFQYYEKEERGRGNFPDRFSARQFPNYSSELNVNALLLGDSALYLCASSLAPSGTHNEQFFGPGTRLTVL.

The J gene is TRBJ2-7, the V gene TRBV6-1; tentatively, D is TRBD1 (5 bases). The V gene lost 6 bases and the J gene lost 0 bases, with 12 bases spanning the gap. Germline V gene sequence: CDR1 MNHNS, CDR2 SASEGT. This CDR3 spans 14 amino acids. The CDR3 spells CASRPTADSYEQYF. The CDR3 DNA is TGTGCCAGCAGACCGACAGCAGACTCCTACGAGCAGTACTTC.

The rearrangement joins TRBV13 to TRBJ1-1, with 9 bases that match TRBD1. Germline CDR1 reads PRHDT; CDR2 reads FYEKMQ (reference sequence). V shed 5 bases and J 3 bases; nucleotides not matched to a gene: 4. The CDR3 runs 14 residues. The CDR3 DNA follows: TGTGCCAGCAGCGTCCGGGACAGGGACACTGAAGCTTTCTTT. This sequence encodes CASSVRDRDTEAFF.

The genes are TRBV19 and TRBJ1-1; no firm D call. Germline CDR1 LNHDA, CDR2 SQIVND (reference sequence). The CDR3 has 11 amino acids. Trimming removed 1 base from V and 8 bases from J, with 5 bases in between. CDR3 protein: CASSIGAEAFF. CDR3 DNA: TGTGCCAGTAGTATAGGAGCCGAAGCTTTCTTT.

CDR3 sequence reads: CATSSGVGQGINYGYTF. DNA for the CDR3: TGTGCCACCAGCAGTGGGGTTGGACAGGGGATTAACTATGGCTACACCTTC. This chain uses TRBV15 with TRBJ1-2; TRBD1 matches 9 bases. The ends lost 3 bases at V and 1 base at J; junction bases unmatched: 9. CDR3 size: 17 residues. CDR1 LNHNV and CDR2 YYDKDF come from the germline V gene (reference sequence).

The chain has TRBV7-9 and TRBJ1-1, with 11 bases aligning to TRBD1. The ends lost 7 bases at V and 6 bases at J; junction bases unmatched: 10. CDR1 SEHNR and CDR2 FQNEAQ come from the germline V gene (reference sequence). The CDR3 totals 15 residues. The CDR3 spells CASIGQGAQDAEAFF. In DNA, the CDR3 is TGTGCCAGCATAGGACAGGGGGCCCAGGACGCTGAAGCTTTCTTT. The full variable domain, its missing parts supplied by reference TRBV7-9 and TRBJ1-1, is DTGVSQNPRHKITKRGQNVTFRCDPISEHNRLYWYRQTLGQGPEFLTYFQNEAQLEKSRLLSDRFSAERPKGSFSTLEIQRTEQGDSAMYLCASIGQGAQDAEAFFGQGTRLTVV.

This chain connects TRBV11-3 to TRBJ2-5; 12 nucleotides align to TRBD1. The CDR3 runs to 15 residues. V lost 5 bases and J lost 12; bases outside the gene matches: 13. CDR1 SGHNT and CDR2 YENEEA come from the germline V gene. In nucleotides, the CDR3 is TGTGCCAGCAGCGAGACCGGGACAGGGGGCCCGTCAGAGTACTTC. Its protein is CASSETGTGGPSEYF.

A single count supports this clone. This chain joins TRBV9 and TRBJ1-3; the D is unclear. Germline values: CDR1 SGDLS, CDR2 YYNGEE. Deletions cut 3 bases from V and 3 bases from J, with 13 bases between. The CDR3 contains 15 residues. The CDR3 spells CASSATPAGGNTIYF. The CDR3 bases are TGTGCCAGCAGCGCCACCCCGGCGGGTGGAAACACCATATATTTT.

The genes are TRBV10-3 and TRBJ1-2, with D possibly matching TRBD1 (6 bases). In germline, CDR1 is ENHRY, CDR2 SYGVKD. The ends were cut back, 8 bases at V and 0 bases at J, with 13 bases in the middle. CDR3 length: 14 amino acids. CDR3 region: CAIQADRANYGYTF. CDR3 bases: TGTGCCATCCAAGCGGACAGAGCTAACTATGGCTACACCTTC.

The rearrangement links TRBV30 to TRBJ1-1, with 7 bases lining up with TRBD1. Trimming at V came to 3 bases and at J to 1 base, leaving 2 bases not matched to a gene. Germline V gene data show CDR1 as GTSNPN and CDR2 as SVGIG (reference sequence). The CDR3 runs 13 residues. The CDR3 DNA reads as TGTGCCTGGAGGTACAGGGGGAACACTGAAGCTTTCTTT. Residues: CAWRYRGNTEAFF. Full variable domain (remainder filled in from reference TRBV30 and TRBJ1-1): SQTIHQWPATLVQPVGSPLSLECTVEGTSNPNLYWYRQAAGRGLQLLFYSVGIGQISSEVPQNLSASRPQDRQFILSSKKLLLSDSGFYLCAWRYRGNTEAFFGQGTRLTVV.

This clone was seen a few times. This chain uses TRBV5-1 with TRBJ1-4, with TRBD1 identical over 8 bases. The germline V gene encodes CDR1 SGHRS and CDR2 YFSETQ. The CDR3 spans 15 residues. Germline trimming cut 1 base from V and 5 bases from J; bases unmatched to any gene: 4. Here the CDR3 DNA reads TGCGCCAGCAGCTTGACCGGGACAGGAAATGAAAAACTGTTTTTT. This codes for CASSLTGTGNEKLFF.